A selection of T cell receptor beta chains follows, all from one sample in a study of blood T cell repertoires in COVID-19. Sequencing was performed with immunoSEQ multiplex PCR; in TCRdb, only in-frame clones are kept and a portion is missing. The sample has some 170,000 clones, about nine tenths seen once. Material: peripheral blood. The receptors here all came from a woman between 45 and 65 years old with acute or convalescent COVID-19. Each CDR3 is given with its conserved first and last residue. The D gene is left open where the match is weak. Clone sizes are given selectively: once, few, many, or a class where the clone is expanded.

D gene	J gene	V gene	clone size	CDR3 DNA	CDR3 protein
-	TRBJ2-3	TRBV29-1	-	TGCAGCGTGACTATAACAGATACGCAGTATTTT	CSVTITDTQYF
TRBD1	TRBJ2-7	TRBV7-8	-	TGTGCCAGCAGCCCAGAACAGGGGGTGCTCTACGAGCAGTACTTC	CASSPEQGVLYEQYF
-	TRBJ2-2	TRBV5-1	-	TGCGCCAGCAGCTTGGTTGGGGGGTCCACCGGGGAGCTGTTTTTT	CASSLVGGSTGELFF
-	TRBJ2-5	TRBV18	once	TGTGCCAGCTCACCTGGACAAGCCCAAGAGACCCAGTACTTC	CASSPGQAQETQYF
-	TRBJ2-5	TRBV29-1	once	TGCAGCGTTGAAGACTGGGACAACCCCCGGGAGACCCAGTACTTC	CSVEDWDNPRETQYF
-	TRBJ1-1	TRBV5-8	-	TGTGCCAGCAACCCAGCCAACCGGGTTTCAGCTTTCTTT	CASNPANRVSAFF
TRBD2	TRBJ2-3	TRBV5-4	once	TGTGCCAGCAGCTCTCCGACTAGCGGGCGGGATACGCAGTATTTT	CASSSPTSGRDTQYF
-	TRBJ1-2	TRBV3-1/TRBV3-2	-	TGTGCCAGCAGCCAAGTGGAGGGAGGGGATGGCTACACCTTC	CASSQVEGGDGYTF
-	TRBJ1-2	TRBV14	-	TGTGCCAGCAGCCCACGCGGGGGCTATGGCTACACCTTC	CASSPRGGYGYTF
TRBD1	TRBJ1-2	TRBV7-2	once	TGTGCCAGCAGCTTAGACAGGGGCCGCCTAAGCTACACCTTC	CASSLDRGRLSYTF
TRBD1	TRBJ1-2	TRBV27	-	TGTGCCAGCAGTTTCGGGCAGGGGGGCATCTATGGCTACACCTTC	CASSFGQGGIYGYTF
TRBD1	TRBJ1-2	TRBV25-1	once	TGTGCCAGCCGGGACAGTAGATATGGCTACACCTTC	CASRDSRYGYTF
TRBD1	TRBJ2-1	TRBV7-8	-	TGTGCCAGCAGCTTAGTTTTTATCGGGACAGTCGATGAGCAGTTCTTC	CASSLVFIGTVDEQFF
-	TRBJ2-2	TRBV24-1	-	TGTGCCACCAGTGATTCAGGGTCGGCCGGGGAGCTGTTTTTT	CATSDSGSAGELFF
TRBD1	TRBJ2-7	TRBV5-1	-	TGCGCCAGCAGCTTAGGACAGGGGGCACCCCCCACGTACGAGCAGTACTTC	CASSLGQGAPPTYEQYF
TRBD2	TRBJ2-7	TRBV7-9	-	TGTGCCAGCAGCCTGAGCGGGGCCTACGAGCAGTACTTC	CASSLSGAYEQYF
TRBD1	TRBJ1-1	TRBV3-1/TRBV3-2	-	TGTGCCAGCAGTCATCCCGGGACAGGGATGGGTGTAGCTTTCTTT	CASSHPGTGMGVAFF
TRBD2	TRBJ2-7	TRBV6-5	-	TGTGCCAGCAGTTACGAAGCTAGCGGAGACTACGAGCAGTACTTC	CASSYEASGDYEQYF
-	TRBJ2-5	TRBV2	-	TGTGCCAGCAGTGTTAGTGAGACCCAGTACTTC	CASSVSETQYF
TRBD1	TRBJ2-2	TRBV2	-	TGTGCCAGCAGTGTACAGGGGACCGGGGAGCTGTTTTTT	CASSVQGTGELFF